This T cell receptor (beta chain) was found in a study of blood T cell repertoires in COVID-19. Germline trimming cut 3 bases from V and 2 bases from J; bases unmatched to any gene: 7. CDR3 length equals 15 residues. The germline V gene encodes CDR1 SQVTM and CDR2 ANQGSEA. The data were produced by immunoSEQ multiplex PCR, yet TCRdb's version contains in-frame clones alone and is incomplete. The repertoire has fewer than 250,000 clones, under 90% of them found once; the top ten carry nearly 20%. The sequence came from a man aged 25 to 45 with active or convalescent COVID-19. The sample taken for sequencing was peripheral blood. The chain uses TRBV29-1 and TRBJ2-3, with 8 nucleotides matching TRBD2. The CDR3 DNA reads TGCAGCGTTGATTGTCGCGGGGGGTACACAGATACGCAGTATTTT. This gives the protein CSVDCRGGYTDTQYF.